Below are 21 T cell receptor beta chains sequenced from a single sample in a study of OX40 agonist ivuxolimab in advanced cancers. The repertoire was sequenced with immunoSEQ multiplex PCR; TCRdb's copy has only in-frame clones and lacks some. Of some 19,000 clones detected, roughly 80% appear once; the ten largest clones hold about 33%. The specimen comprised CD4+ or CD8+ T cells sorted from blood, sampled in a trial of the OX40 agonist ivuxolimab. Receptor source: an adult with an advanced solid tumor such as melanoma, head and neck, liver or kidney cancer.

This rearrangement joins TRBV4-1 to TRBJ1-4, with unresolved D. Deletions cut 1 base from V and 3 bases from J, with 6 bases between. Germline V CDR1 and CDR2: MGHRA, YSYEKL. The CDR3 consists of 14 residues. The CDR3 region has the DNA TGCGCCAGCAGCCAAGTGTCCGCTAATGAAAAACTGTTTTTT. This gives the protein CASSQVSANEKLFF.

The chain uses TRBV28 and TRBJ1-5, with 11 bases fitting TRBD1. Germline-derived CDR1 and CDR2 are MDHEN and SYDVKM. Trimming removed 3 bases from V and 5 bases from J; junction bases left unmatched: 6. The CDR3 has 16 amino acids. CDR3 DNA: TGTGCCAGCAGTTTGTGGACAGGGGGCGCGTATCAGCCCCAGCATTTT. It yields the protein CASSLWTGGAYQPQHF. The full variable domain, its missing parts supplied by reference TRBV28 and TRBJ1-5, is DVKVTQSSRYLVKRTGEKVFLECVQDMDHENMFWYRQDPGLGLRLIYFSYDVKMKEKGDIPEGYSVSREKKERFSLILESASTNQTSMYLCASSLWTGGAYQPQHFGDGTRLSIL.

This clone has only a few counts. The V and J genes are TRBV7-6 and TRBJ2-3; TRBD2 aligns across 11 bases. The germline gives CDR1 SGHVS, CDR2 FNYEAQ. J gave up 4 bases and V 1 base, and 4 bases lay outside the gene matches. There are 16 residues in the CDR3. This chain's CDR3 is CASSLEIAGGPDTQYF. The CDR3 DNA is TGTGCCAGCAGCTTAGAGATAGCGGGGGGGCCAGATACGCAGTATTTT.

CDR3 coding DNA: TGCGCCAGCAGCTTGGAAGGCCGTATGAACACTGAAGCTTTCTTT. As protein: CASSLEGRMNTEAFF. The chain recombines TRBV5-1 with TRBJ1-1; unclear D gene. Germline loops: CDR1 SGHRS, CDR2 YFSETQ. The CDR3 has 15 amino acids. V lost 0 bases and J lost 0, with 9 bases in between.

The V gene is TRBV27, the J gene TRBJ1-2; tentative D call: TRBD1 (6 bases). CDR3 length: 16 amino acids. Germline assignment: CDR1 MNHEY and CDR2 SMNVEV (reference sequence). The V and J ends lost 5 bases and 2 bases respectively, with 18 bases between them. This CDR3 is CASSPPGALGNYGYTF. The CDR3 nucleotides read TGTGCCAGCAGTCCCCCAGGGGCCTTGGGAAACTATGGCTACACCTTC.

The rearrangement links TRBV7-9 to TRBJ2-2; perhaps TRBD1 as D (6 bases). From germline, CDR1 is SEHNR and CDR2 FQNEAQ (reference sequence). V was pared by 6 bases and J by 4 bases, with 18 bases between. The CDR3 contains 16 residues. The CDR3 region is CASSPISTGPTGELFF. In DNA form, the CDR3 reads TGTGCCAGCAGTCCGATATCGACAGGTCCCACCGGGGAGCTGTTTTTT.

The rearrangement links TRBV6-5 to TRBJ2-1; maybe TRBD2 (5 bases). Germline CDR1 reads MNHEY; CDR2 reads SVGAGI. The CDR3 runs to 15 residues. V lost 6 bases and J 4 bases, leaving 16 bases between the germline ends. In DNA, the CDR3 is TGTGCCAGCAGATATGAGGGATCTTCGTACAATGAGCAGTTCTTC. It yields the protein CASRYEGSSYNEQFF.

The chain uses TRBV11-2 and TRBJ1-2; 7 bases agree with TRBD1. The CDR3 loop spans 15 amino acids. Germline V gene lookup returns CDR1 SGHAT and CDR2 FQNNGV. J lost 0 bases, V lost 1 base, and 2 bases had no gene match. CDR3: CASSLGQGPNYGYTF. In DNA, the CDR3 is TGTGCCAGCAGCTTAGGACAGGGCCCTAACTATGGCTACACCTTC.

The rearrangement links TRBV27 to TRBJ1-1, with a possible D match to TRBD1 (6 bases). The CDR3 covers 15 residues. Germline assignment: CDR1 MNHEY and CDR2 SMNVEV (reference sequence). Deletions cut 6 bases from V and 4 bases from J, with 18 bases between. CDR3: CASSLGAQGFTEAFF. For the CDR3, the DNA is TGTGCCAGCAGCTTAGGGGCACAGGGCTTCACTGAAGCTTTCTTT.

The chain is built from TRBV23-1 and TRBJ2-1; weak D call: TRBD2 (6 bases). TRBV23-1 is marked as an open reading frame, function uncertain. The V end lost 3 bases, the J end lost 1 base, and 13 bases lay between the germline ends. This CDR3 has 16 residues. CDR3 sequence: CASSHRGGSSYNEQFF. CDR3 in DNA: TGCGCCAGCAGTCACCGTGGGGGGTCGTCCTACAATGAGCAGTTCTTC.

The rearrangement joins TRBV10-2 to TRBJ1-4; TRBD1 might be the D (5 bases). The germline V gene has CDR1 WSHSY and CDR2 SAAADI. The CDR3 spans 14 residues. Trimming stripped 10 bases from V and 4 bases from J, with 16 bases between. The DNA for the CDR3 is TGCGCCACCTCGTTTGACAGATTTAATGAAAAACTGTTTTTT. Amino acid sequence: CATSFDRFNEKLFF.

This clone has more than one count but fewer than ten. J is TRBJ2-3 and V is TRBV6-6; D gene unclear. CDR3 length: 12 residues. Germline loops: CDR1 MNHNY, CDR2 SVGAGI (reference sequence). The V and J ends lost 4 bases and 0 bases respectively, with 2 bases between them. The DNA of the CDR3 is TGTGCCAGCAGTTTTAGCACAGATACGCAGTATTTT. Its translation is CASSFSTDTQYF.

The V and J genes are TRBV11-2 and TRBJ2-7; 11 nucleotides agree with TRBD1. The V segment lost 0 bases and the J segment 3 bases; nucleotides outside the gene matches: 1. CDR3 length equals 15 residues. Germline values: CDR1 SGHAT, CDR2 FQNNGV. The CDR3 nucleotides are TGTGCCAGCAGCTTAGAGGACAGGGGGCTCTACGAGCAGTACTTC. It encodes CASSLEDRGLYEQYF.

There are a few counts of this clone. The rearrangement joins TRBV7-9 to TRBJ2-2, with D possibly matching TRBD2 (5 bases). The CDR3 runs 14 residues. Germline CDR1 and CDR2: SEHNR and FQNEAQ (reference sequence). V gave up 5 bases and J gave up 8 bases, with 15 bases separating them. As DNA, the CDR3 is TGTGCCAGCAGCCCCCTAGCTGCGGCTGGGGAGCTGTTTTTT. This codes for CASSPLAAAGELFF.

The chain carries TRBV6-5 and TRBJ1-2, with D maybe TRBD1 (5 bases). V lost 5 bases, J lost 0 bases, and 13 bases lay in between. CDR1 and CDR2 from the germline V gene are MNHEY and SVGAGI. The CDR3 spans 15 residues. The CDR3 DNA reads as TGTGCCAGCAGTACGGGGCAGGGAGCTAACTATGGCTACACCTTC. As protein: CASSTGQGANYGYTF.

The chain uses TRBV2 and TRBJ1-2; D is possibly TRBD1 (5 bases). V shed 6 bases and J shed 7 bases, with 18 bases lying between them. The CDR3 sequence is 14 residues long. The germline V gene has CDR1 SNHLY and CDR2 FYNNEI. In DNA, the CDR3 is TGTGCCAGCAGCCCGCCCGGGGCAAGTGCTGGCTACACCTTC. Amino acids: CASSPPGASAGYTF.

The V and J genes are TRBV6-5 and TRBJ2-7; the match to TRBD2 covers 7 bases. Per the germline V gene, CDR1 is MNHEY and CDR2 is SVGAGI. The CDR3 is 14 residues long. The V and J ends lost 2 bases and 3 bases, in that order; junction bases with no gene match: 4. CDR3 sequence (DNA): TGTGCCAGCAGTTACGGGGGGGAGGGCTACGAGCAGTACTTC. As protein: CASSYGGEGYEQYF.

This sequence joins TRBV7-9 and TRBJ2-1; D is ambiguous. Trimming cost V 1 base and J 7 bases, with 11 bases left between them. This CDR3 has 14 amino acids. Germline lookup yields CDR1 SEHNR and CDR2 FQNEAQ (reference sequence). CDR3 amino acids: CASSLEDKPNEQFF. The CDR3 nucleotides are TGTGCCAGCAGCTTAGAAGACAAACCAAATGAGCAGTTCTTC.

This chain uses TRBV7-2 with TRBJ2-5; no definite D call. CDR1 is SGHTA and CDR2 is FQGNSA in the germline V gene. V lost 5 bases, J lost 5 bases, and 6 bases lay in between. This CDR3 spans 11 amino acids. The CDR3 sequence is CASSPGETQYF. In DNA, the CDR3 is TGTGCCAGCAGCCCCGGGGAGACCCAGTACTTC.

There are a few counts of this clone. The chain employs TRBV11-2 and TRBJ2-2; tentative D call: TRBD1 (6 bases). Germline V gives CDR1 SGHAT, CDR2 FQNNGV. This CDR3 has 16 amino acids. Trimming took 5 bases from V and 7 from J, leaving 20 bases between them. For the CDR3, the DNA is TGTGCCAGCAGCCCGGCACAGGGTGCCTTCGGCGGGGAGCTGTTTTTT. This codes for CASSPAQGAFGGELFF.

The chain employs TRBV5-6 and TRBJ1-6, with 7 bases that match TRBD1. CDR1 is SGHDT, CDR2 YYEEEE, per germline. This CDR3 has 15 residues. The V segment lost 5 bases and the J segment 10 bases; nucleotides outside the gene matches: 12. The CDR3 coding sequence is TGTGCCAGCAGTTTCGAAGGGGGCAGTTCCTCACCCCTCCACTTT. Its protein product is CASSFEGGSSSPLHF. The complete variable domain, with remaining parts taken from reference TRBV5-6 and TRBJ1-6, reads DAGVTQSPTHLIKTRGQQVTLRCSPKSGHDTVSWYQQALGQGPQFIFQYYEEEERQRGNFPDRFSGHQFPNYSSELNVNALLLGDSALYLCASSFEGGSSSPLHFGNGTRLTVT.